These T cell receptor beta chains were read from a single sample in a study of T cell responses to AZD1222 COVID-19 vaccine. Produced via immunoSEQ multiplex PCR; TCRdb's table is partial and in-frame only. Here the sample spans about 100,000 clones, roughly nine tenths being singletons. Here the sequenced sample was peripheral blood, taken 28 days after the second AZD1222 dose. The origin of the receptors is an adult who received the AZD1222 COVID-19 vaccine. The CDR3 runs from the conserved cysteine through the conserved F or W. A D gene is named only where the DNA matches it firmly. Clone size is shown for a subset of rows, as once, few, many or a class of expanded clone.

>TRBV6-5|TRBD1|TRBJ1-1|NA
TGTGCCAGCAGTTTTGACAGGGTTGGGGACACTGAAGCTTTCTTT
CASSFDRVGDTEAFF
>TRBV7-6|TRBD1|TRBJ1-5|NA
TGTGCCAGCAGTTCGCTTCCCGGGACAGGGGACAATCAGCCCCAGCATTTT
CASSSLPGTGDNQPQHF
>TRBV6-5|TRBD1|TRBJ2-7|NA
TGTGCCAGCAGTACAGGGGGCTCCTACGAGCAGTACTTC
CASSTGGSYEQYF
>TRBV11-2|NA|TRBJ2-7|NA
TGTGCCAGCACCCCGGTCGCAGGAACCTTCTCCTACGAGCAGTACTTC
CASTPVAGTFSYEQYF
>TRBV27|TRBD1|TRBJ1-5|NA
TGTGCCAGCAGTATGGACAGGGAATATCAGCCCCAGCATTTT
CASSMDREYQPQHF
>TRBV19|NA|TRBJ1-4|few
TGTGCCAGTAGTGCCGACGGTGCAACTAATGAAAAACTGTTTTTT
CASSADGATNEKLFF
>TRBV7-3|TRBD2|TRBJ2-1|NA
TGTGCCAGCGCAGCGGGAGGGCCCTACAATGAGCAGTTCTTC
CASAAGGPYNEQFF
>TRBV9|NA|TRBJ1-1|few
TGTGCCAGCAGCTCAGGCATTCCGAACACTGAAGCTTTCTTT
CASSSGIPNTEAFF
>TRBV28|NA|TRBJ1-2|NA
TGTGCCAGCAGTTTATGGACAGGATTCTATGGCTACACCTTC
CASSLWTGFYGYTF
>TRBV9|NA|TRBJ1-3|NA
TGTGCCAGCAGCGTAGGAAGGGGGAACCACTCTGGAAACACCATATATTTT
CASSVGRGNHSGNTIYF
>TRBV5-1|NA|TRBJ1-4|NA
TGCGCCAGCAGCCGACAAGGACCGGATGAAAAACTGTTTTTT
CASSRQGPDEKLFF
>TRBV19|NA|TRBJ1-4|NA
TGTGCCAGTAGTCCCCTGGACACTTCAACTAATGAAAAACTGTTTTTT
CASSPLDTSTNEKLFF
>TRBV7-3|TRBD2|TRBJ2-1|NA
TGTGCCAGCAGCTTACAAGCGGGAGTCGACAATGAGCAGTTCTTC
CASSLQAGVDNEQFF
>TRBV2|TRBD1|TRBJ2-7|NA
TGTGCCAGCAGTTGGACAGGCCACGAGCAGTACTTC
CASSWTGHEQYF
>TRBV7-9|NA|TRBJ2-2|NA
TGTGCCAGCAACGGCGGGGCGGGATCCTTTGGCGGGGAGCTGTTTTTT
CASNGGAGSFGGELFF
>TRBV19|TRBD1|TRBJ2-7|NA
TGTGCCAGTAGTAACACCGGGACAGATTTCTACGAGCAGTACTTC
CASSNTGTDFYEQYF
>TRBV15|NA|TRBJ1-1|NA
TGTGCCACCAGCAAGATGGGGGGGCACTTGAACACTGAAGCTTTCTTT
CATSKMGGHLNTEAFF
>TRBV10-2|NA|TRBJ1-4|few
TGCGCCAGCAGTGTGGGAGAGGGAGAAAAACTGTTTTTT
CASSVGEGEKLFF
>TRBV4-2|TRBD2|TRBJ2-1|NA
TGTGCCAGCAGCCAAGAATTTCTTGCGGGAGAGGCTGGGCAGTTCTTC
CASSQEFLAGEAGQFF
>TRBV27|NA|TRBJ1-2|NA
TGTGCCAGCAGTTCGAGACAGCAACCTAACTATGGCTACACCTTC
CASSSRQQPNYGYTF
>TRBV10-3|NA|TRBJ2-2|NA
TGTGCCATCCAGGGGACCGTCTTCGACACCGGGGAGCTGTTTTTT
CAIQGTVFDTGELFF
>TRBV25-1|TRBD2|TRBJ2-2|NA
TGTGCCAGCAGTGAATCTTGGAGTAGCGGGAAATCCGGGGAGCTGTTTTTT
CASSESWSSGKSGELFF
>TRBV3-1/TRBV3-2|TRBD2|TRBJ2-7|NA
TGTGCCAGCAGTCAAGAACTCCCGGGACTAGCGGGGGGAGAGCAGTACTTC
CASSQELPGLAGGEQYF
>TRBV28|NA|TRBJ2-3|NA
TGTGCCAGCAGATACACAGATACGCAGTATTTT
CASRYTDTQYF
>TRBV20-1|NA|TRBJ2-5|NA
TGCAGTGCTAGTGCAGGGCCAGAGACCCAGTACTTC
CSASAGPETQYF
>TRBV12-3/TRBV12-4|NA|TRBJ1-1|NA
TGTGCCAGCAGTTTTAACAGGAACACTGAAGCTTTCTTT
CASSFNRNTEAFF
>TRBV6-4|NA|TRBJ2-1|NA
TGTGCCAGCAGTGCGGCACTGAACTCCTACAATGAGCAGTTCTTC
CASSAALNSYNEQFF
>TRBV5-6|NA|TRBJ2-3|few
TGTGCCAGCAGCTTGGTTAGCGGCAGCACAGATACGCAGTATTTT
CASSLVSGSTDTQYF
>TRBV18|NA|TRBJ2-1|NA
TGTGCCAGCTCACCATCGACCTACAATGAGCAGTTCTTC
CASSPSTYNEQFF
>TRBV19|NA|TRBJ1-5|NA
TGTGCCAGTAGTAACGGACGGTTCAATCAGCCCCAGCATTTT
CASSNGRFNQPQHF
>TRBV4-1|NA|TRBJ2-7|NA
TGCGCCAGCAGTGACCAGGGAAACTCCTACGAGCAGTACTTC
CASSDQGNSYEQYF
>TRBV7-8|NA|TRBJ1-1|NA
TGTGCCAGCAGCCGAGGGCATTTAGGAACGAAACAAGCTTTCTTT
CASSRGHLGTKQAFF
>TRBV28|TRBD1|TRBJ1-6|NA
TGTGCCAGCAGCCCAACAGGGGACTCCTATAATTCACCCCTCCACTTT
CASSPTGDSYNSPLHF
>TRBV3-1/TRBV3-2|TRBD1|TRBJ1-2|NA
TGTGCCAGCAGCCTGGCGGACAGGGGCTACAACAACTATGGCTACACCTTC
CASSLADRGYNNYGYTF
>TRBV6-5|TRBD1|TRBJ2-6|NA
TGTGCCAGCAGCCAACAGGGGGCAGCCAACGTCCTGACTTTC
CASSQQGAANVLTF
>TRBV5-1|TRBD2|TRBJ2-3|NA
TGCGCCAGCAGCACTAGCGGGAGTGGCGCAGATACGCAGTATTTT
CASSTSGSGADTQYF
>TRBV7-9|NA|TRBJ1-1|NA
TGTGCCAGCAGCCCGTTTCTGGCTGAAGCTTTCTTT
CASSPFLAEAFF
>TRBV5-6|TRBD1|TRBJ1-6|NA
TGTGCCAGCAGCTTAGTCGACAGGGGCAATTCACCCCTCCACTTT
CASSLVDRGNSPLHF
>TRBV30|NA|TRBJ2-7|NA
TGTGCCTGGAGTGCAGACAGAAGATTCCACGAGCAGTACTTC
CAWSADRRFHEQYF
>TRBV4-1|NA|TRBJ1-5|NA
TGCGCCAGCAGCCAAGACACACCCAGGACATCGGTGAATCAGCCCCAGCATTTT
CASSQDTPRTSVNQPQHF
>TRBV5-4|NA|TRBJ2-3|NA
TGTGCCAGCAGCGGGTCGGACAGCATAACGCAGTATTTT
CASSGSDSITQYF
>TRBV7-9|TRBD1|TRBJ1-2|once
TGTGCCAGCAGCTTAGCGGGACAGGGTGGTGTCTATGGCTACACCTTC
CASSLAGQGGVYGYTF
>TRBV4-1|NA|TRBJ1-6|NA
TGCGCCAGCAGGGGGGTGTGGGATTCACCCCTCCACTTT
CASRGVWDSPLHF
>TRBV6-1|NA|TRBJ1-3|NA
TGTGCCAGCAGTGACCCAAACAGGGTTTCTGGAAACACCATATATTTT
CASSDPNRVSGNTIYF
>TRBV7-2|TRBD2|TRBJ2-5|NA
TGTGCCAGCAGCCCAGTGGGGACTAGCGGCCAAGAGACCCAGTACTTC
CASSPVGTSGQETQYF
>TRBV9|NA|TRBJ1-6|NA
TGTGCCAGCAGCGTAAGCACGAGCTCCTATAATTCACCCCTCCACTTT
CASSVSTSSYNSPLHF
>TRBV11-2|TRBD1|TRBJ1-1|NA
TGTGCCAGCAGCTTGGGACAGTGGAACACTGAAGCTTTCTTT
CASSLGQWNTEAFF
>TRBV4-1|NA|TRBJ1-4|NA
TGCGCCAGCAGCCAAGGGTGGGACACTGAAAAACTGTTTTTT
CASSQGWDTEKLFF
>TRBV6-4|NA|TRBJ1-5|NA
TGTGCCAGCAGCCCGGGACCGAATCAGCCCCAGCATTTT
CASSPGPNQPQHF
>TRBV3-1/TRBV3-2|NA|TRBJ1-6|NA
TGTGCCAGCAGCCAAGGGGGGAATTCACCCCTCCACTTT
CASSQGGNSPLHF
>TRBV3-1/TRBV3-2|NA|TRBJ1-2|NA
TGTGCCAGCAGCCAACCAGAGGGGTATGGCTACACCTTC
CASSQPEGYGYTF
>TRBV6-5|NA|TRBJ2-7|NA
TGTGCCAGCAGTTACGGTGACAGCTACGAGCAGTACTTC
CASSYGDSYEQYF
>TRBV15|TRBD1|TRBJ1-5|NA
TGTGCCACCAGCAGAGTGGGAGGGGGCGGTCAGCCCCAGCATTTT
CATSRVGGGGQPQHF
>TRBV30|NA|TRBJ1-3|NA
TGTGCCTGGAGTGTGGGATCTGGAAACACCATATATTTT
CAWSVGSGNTIYF
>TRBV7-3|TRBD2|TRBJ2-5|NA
TGTGCCAGCAGCTTATCGGGACTAGGGGAGACCCAGTACTTC
CASSLSGLGETQYF
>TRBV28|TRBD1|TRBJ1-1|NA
TGTGCCAGCAGTCGTCTCGGGACAGGGGCTGCCACTGAAGCTTTCTTT
CASSRLGTGAATEAFF
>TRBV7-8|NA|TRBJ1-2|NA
TGTGCCAGCAGCTTAGTAGCAGGGATCTATGGCTACACCTTC
CASSLVAGIYGYTF
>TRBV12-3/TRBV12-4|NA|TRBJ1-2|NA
TGTGCCAGCAGTTTAAGTGACAGCTATGGCTACACCTTC
CASSLSDSYGYTF
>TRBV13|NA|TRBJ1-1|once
TGTGCCAGCAGCTTCTCCTTTGTGAACACTGAAGCTTTCTTT
CASSFSFVNTEAFF